The clone carrying this T cell receptor beta chain showed up many times. Its antigen is as yet unknown. These data come from a study of blood T cells in healthy people across ages. A second PCR, run for 7 to 11 cycles, used a sample-barcoded 5' primer plus a J-beta primer mix. CDR3-containing paired-end reads numbered at least 2.5 million in each sample. One entry per CDR3 protein, called by TCRdb with MiXCR from the 5' RACE reads. This sample has about 780,000 distinct CDR3 sequences, with about 46% found just once. Study-wide results and caveats: A roughly linear age-dependent decrease characterized TCR beta diversity per million T cells.

Germline loops: CDR1 DFQATT, CDR2 SNEGSKA (reference sequence). The CDR3 extends over 13 amino acids. The V and J ends lost 5 bases and 6 bases, in that order; junction bases with no gene match: 5. This receptor was obtained from a man older than 75 in good health. Material for sequencing was blood. V is TRBV20-1 and J is TRBJ2-7; 12 bases align to TRBD2. The CDR3: CSAGLAGSREQYF. CDR3 DNA sequence: TGCAGTGCTGGACTAGCGGGATCTCGCGAGCAGTACTTC.